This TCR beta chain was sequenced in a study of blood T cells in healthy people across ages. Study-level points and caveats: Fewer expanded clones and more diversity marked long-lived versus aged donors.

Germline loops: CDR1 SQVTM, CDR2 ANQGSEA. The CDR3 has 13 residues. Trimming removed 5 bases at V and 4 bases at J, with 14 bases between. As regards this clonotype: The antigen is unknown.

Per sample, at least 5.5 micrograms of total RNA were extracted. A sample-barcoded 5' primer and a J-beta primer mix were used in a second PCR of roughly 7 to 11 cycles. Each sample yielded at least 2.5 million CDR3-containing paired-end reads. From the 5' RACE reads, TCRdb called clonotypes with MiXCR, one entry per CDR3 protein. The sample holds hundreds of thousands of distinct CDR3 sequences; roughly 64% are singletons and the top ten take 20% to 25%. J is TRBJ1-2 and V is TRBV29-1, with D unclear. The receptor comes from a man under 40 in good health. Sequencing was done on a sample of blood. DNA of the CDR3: TGCAGCGTTCCCCAGAATCTTTTCTATGGCTACACCTTC. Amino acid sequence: CSVPQNLFYGYTF.